This T cell receptor (beta chain) is from a study of tumor-infiltrating lymphocytes in primary liver carcinoma. Unsorted whole blood yielded the blood RNA, and germline DNA was also extracted. V lost 1 base, J lost 0 bases, and 11 bases lay in between. This CDR3 is 17 amino acids long. The V gene's germline CDR1 is SGHKS and CDR2 YYEKEE (reference sequence). Starting from approximately 500 ng of total RNA, TCR beta cDNA was produced with a primer in the constant region. What produced the TCR beta libraries was three nested multiplex PCR rounds using slightly modified ARM-PCR. The first two PCR rounds used TRBV1-TRBV30 primers with a Cbeta primer, roughly 10 cycles each. TCRdb used MiXCR to reprocess the multiplex PCR reads, holding one entry per CDR3 protein. The data contain under 200,000 distinct CDR3 sequences, less than 75% of them singletons.

The sequencing sample was made of peripheral blood. The chain carries TRBV5-5 and TRBJ2-6; D is perhaps TRBD1 (5 bases). This clonotype was sampled from a woman aged 60-70 years with primary liver carcinoma and hepatitis B virus infection. The CDR3 is CASSLSRRGSGANVLTF. The CDR3 bases are TGTGCCAGCAGCTTGTCACGTAGGGGCTCTGGGGCCAACGTCCTGACTTTC.